A single sample gave rise to the 23 T cell receptor beta chains below, sequenced in a study of OX40 agonist ivuxolimab in advanced cancers. Some clones are missing from TCRdb's copy, which holds only in-frame ones; the method was immunoSEQ multiplex PCR. The sample consists of tens of thousands of clones, 75% to 85% of them appearing once. This sample comprised CD4+ or CD8+ T cells sorted from blood, obtained in a trial of the OX40 agonist ivuxolimab. Receptors originate from an adult with an advanced solid tumor such as melanoma, head and neck, liver or kidney cancer.

The chain employs TRBV18 and TRBJ1-2; 11 bases align to TRBD1. CDR3 length: 15 residues. Losses at the gene ends were 4 bases for V and 8 bases for J; bases not matched to a gene: 9. From germline, CDR1 is KGHSH and CDR2 LQKENI. CDR3 in DNA: TGTGCCAGCTCACTGAACCGGGACAGGGGGGTCGGCTACACCTTC. Its protein is CASSLNRDRGVGYTF.

The CDR3 coding sequence is TGTGCCAGCAGCTTAGGGGACAGGGAAGCTTACTATGGCTACACCTTC. Its translation: CASSLGDREAYYGYTF. This sequence joins TRBV7-9 and TRBJ1-2; 9 bases map to TRBD1. Germline assignment: CDR1 SEHNR and CDR2 FQNEAQ (reference sequence). Trimming cost V 1 base and J 3 bases; bases outside gene matches: 6. The CDR3 spans 16 residues.

This sequence joins TRBV25-1 and TRBJ2-7; D possibly corresponds to TRBD2 (7 bases). The CDR3 has 14 amino acids. Trimming shortened V by 3 bases and J by 6 bases, and 15 bases separated the two germline ends. The V gene's germline CDR1 is MGHDK and CDR2 SYGVNS. This CDR3 is CASSDVGGAREQYF. CDR3 coding DNA: TGTGCCAGCAGTGATGTTGGGGGGGCGCGCGAGCAGTACTTC.

This chain links TRBV4-2 with TRBJ2-1; D may be TRBD1 (6 bases). The germline V and J ends were trimmed by 0 bases and 9 bases, with 15 bases remaining between them. Germline V gene data show CDR1 as LGHNA and CDR2 as YNFKEQ. There are 15 residues in the CDR3. This CDR3 is CASSQDTGMVSEQFF. The DNA of the CDR3 is TGTGCCAGCAGCCAAGATACAGGGATGGTATCTGAGCAGTTCTTC.

The chain links TRBV5-1 to TRBJ2-3; 8 bases match TRBD2. Germline V gene sequence: CDR1 SGHRS, CDR2 YFSETQ. The CDR3 has 16 amino acids. The trim removed 0 bases at V and 0 bases at J, leaving 3 bases unmatched. DNA for the CDR3: TGCGCCAGCAGCTTGGGGATAGCGGGGAGCACAGATACGCAGTATTTT. Amino acid sequence: CASSLGIAGSTDTQYF. The complete variable domain, with remaining parts taken from reference TRBV5-1 and TRBJ2-3, reads KAGVTQTPRYLIKTRGQQVTLSCSPISGHRSVSWYQQTPGQGLQFLFEYFSETQRNKGNFPGRFSGRQFSNSRSEMNVSTLELGDSALYLCASSLGIAGSTDTQYFGPGTRLTVL.

The CDR3 region is CASSSSGGALYEQFF. CDR3 coding DNA: TGTGCCAGCAGCTCTAGCGGGGGGGCCTTGTATGAGCAGTTCTTC. This rearrangement joins TRBV11-2 to TRBJ2-1; 12 positions agree with TRBD2. Losses at the gene ends were 4 bases for V and 8 bases for J; bases not matched to a gene: 6. CDR1 SGHAT and CDR2 FQNNGV come from the germline V gene. The CDR3 covers 15 residues.

The J gene is TRBJ2-5, the V gene TRBV11-3, with D perhaps TRBD1 (5 bases). The CDR3 sequence is 15 residues long. V shed 3 bases and J shed 4 bases, with 15 bases lying between them. Germline loops: CDR1 SGHNT, CDR2 YENEEA. The CDR3 protein is CASSFVKGIRETQYF. For the CDR3, the DNA is TGTGCCAGCAGCTTCGTTAAGGGGATTCGAGAGACCCAGTACTTC.

This clone turned up a few times. The chain is built from TRBV10-1 and TRBJ2-7; D perhaps matches TRBD1 (5 bases). The germline V gene has CDR1 WNHNN and CDR2 SYGVQD (reference sequence). This CDR3 contains 12 residues. Trimming removed 10 bases at V and 4 bases at J, with 14 bases between. In DNA form, the CDR3 reads TGCGCCACCAACACGTCAGGGTACGAGCAGTACTTC. Translation: CATNTSGYEQYF.

This clone was counted a few times. The chain carries TRBV10-3 and TRBJ2-3; D perhaps matches TRBD1 (5 bases). Germline V gives CDR1 ENHRY, CDR2 SYGVKD. This CDR3 has 14 residues. V was clipped by 6 bases and J by 0 bases, with 10 bases between them. The CDR3 coding sequence is TGTGCCATCAGCAGGGCCCCCAGCACAGATACGCAGTATTTT. It is translated as CAISRAPSTDTQYF.

The V gene is TRBV5-1, the J gene TRBJ1-1; 8 bases are shared with TRBD1. The CDR3 extends over 16 amino acids. Trimming at V came to 3 bases and at J to 1 base, leaving 8 bases not matched to a gene. Germline CDR1 SGHRS, CDR2 YFSETQ. DNA of the CDR3: TGCGCCAGCAGCTCCTCCCCCGGGACAGGGAACACTGAAGCTTTCTTT. Translated, it gives CASSSSPGTGNTEAFF. Complete variable domain (other parts from reference TRBV5-1 and TRBJ1-1): KAGVTQTPRYLIKTRGQQVTLSCSPISGHRSVSWYQQTPGQGLQFLFEYFSETQRNKGNFPGRFSGRQFSNSRSEMNVSTLELGDSALYLCASSSSPGTGNTEAFFGQGTRLTVV.

The chain links TRBV11-2 to TRBJ1-5; D gene uncertain. This CDR3 has 13 residues. The germline V gene encodes CDR1 SGHAT and CDR2 FQNNGV. V shed 0 bases and J shed 6 bases, with 6 bases lying between them. In nucleotides, the CDR3 is TGTGCCAGCAGCTTAGATCGCGGTCAGCCCCAGCATTTT. It translates to CASSLDRGQPQHF.

The rearrangement links TRBV20-1 to TRBJ1-4; no reliable D call. V shed 3 bases and J shed 7 bases, with 3 bases lying between them. The CDR3 length is 10 residues. Germline V gene lookup returns CDR1 DFQATT and CDR2 SNEGSKA (reference sequence). The DNA of the CDR3 is TGCAGTGCTAGCGCTGAAAAACTGTTTTTT. It is translated as CSASAEKLFF.

The chain combines TRBV21-1 with TRBJ1-2; the tabulated D call, TRBD1, remains unverified against the DNA. TRBV21-1 is annotated as a pseudogene. The CDR3 is 18 residues long. CDR3: CASSKLSLRPTGRNGYTF. For the CDR3, the DNA is TGTGCCAGCAGCAAACTATCCCTTCGTCCGACAGGGAGGAATGGCTACACCTTC.

In this sample, this clone turned up a few times. This sequence joins TRBV27 and TRBJ1-5; D gene uncertain. Germline-derived CDR1 and CDR2 are MNHEY and SMNVEV (reference sequence). This CDR3 has 13 residues. Trimming removed 3 bases at V and 4 bases at J, with 7 bases between. The CDR3, as DNA: TGTGCCAGCAGTTTTCTGGGGAATCAGCCCCAGCATTTT. Translation gives CASSFLGNQPQHF.

This clone occurred a few times. This chain uses TRBV5-1 with TRBJ2-2; weak D call: TRBD2 (5 bases). Trimming cost V 5 bases and J 5 bases, with 7 bases left between them. CDR1 and CDR2 from the germline V gene are SGHRS and YFSETQ. The CDR3 loop spans 12 amino acids. Here the CDR3 reads CASRDFTGELFF. The CDR3 DNA reads TGCGCCAGCAGGGACTTTACCGGGGAGCTGTTTTTT.

This clone was recorded a few times. The DNA for the CDR3 is TGCAGCGTTGAAGATTGGGATGGCCAAGAGACCCAGTACTTC. This gives the protein CSVEDWDGQETQYF. The chain uses TRBV29-1 and TRBJ2-5; D is unclear. With 0 bases removed from V and 1 base from J, the gap between germline ends came to 9 bases. The CDR3 is 14 residues long. Germline CDR1 reads SQVTM; CDR2 reads ANQGSEA.

The chain is built from TRBV5-1 and TRBJ1-2; 9 nucleotides align to TRBD1. The length of the CDR3 is 13 residues. Germline assignment: CDR1 SGHRS and CDR2 YFSETQ. V dropped 4 bases and J dropped 5; count of bases not matched to a gene: 3. The DNA for the CDR3 is TGCGCCAGCAGCGAACAGGGGGCTTATGGCTACACCTTC. Its translation: CASSEQGAYGYTF.

The CDR3 nucleotides read TGTGCCAGCAGGCTCCTTGGACCGAACACTGAAGCTTTCTTT. Protein: CASRLLGPNTEAFF. V and J are TRBV6-5 and TRBJ1-1; D is unclear. The CDR3 sequence is 14 residues long. The V and J ends lost 6 bases and 1 base respectively, with 12 bases between them. CDR1 and CDR2 (germline): MNHEY, SVGAGI.

About this clone: The sample has other DNA sequences that encode this CDR3 too. The chain has TRBV7-2 and TRBJ2-2; TRBD1 matches at 7 bases. CDR1 is SGHTA and CDR2 is FQGNSA in the germline V gene. This CDR3 region has 15 residues. V was pared by 5 bases and J by 5 bases, with 8 bases of the junction left unmatched. CDR3 loop: CASSPRQGGTGELFF. Written as DNA, the CDR3 is TGTGCCAGCAGCCCCCGACAGGGTGGAACCGGGGAGCTGTTTTTT.

This clone was seen a single time. The rearrangement joins TRBV5-6 to TRBJ2-5; weak D call: TRBD2 (5 bases). Per germline, CDR1 SGHDT and CDR2 YYEEEE. The CDR3 is 12 residues long. V gave up 5 bases and J gave up 5 bases, with 10 bases separating them. The CDR3 nucleotides are TGTGCCAGCAGTCCGTCGGGGGAGACCCAGTACTTC. This codes for CASSPSGETQYF.

In this sample, this clone turned up many times. The chain joins TRBV7-2 to TRBJ1-4, with 7 bases lining up with TRBD1. The junction had 7 bases not matched to a gene; V was cut back by 5 bases and J by 7 bases. Germline CDR1 SGHTA, CDR2 FQGNSA. CDR3 length equals 14 residues. The CDR3 spells CASSPGQWGEKLFF. The CDR3 coding sequence is TGTGCCAGCAGCCCGGGACAGTGGGGTGAAAAACTGTTTTTT.

The V call is TRBV2, the J call TRBJ2-5; 13 bases are a match to TRBD2. The CDR3 is 14 amino acids. Germline assignment: CDR1 SNHLY and CDR2 FYNNEI. Losses at the gene ends were 6 bases for V and 5 bases for J; bases not matched to a gene: 3. The CDR3 protein is CASRPGLAGETQYF. Written as DNA, the CDR3 is TGTGCCAGCAGGCCGGGACTAGCGGGGGAGACCCAGTACTTC. The variable domain in full, completed from reference TRBV2 and TRBJ2-5, reads EPEVTQTPSHQVTQMGQEVILRCVPISNHLYFYWYRQILGQKVEFLVSFYNNEISEKSEIFDDQFSVERPDGSNFTLKIRSTKLEDSAMYFCASRPGLAGETQYFGPGTRLLVL.

The gene calls are TRBV28 and TRBJ2-5; D is perhaps TRBD1 or TRBD2 (5 bases each). The CDR3 extends over 14 amino acids. Trimming pared 6 bases from V and 0 bases from J, leaving 11 bases between. The V gene's germline CDR1 is MDHEN and CDR2 SYDVKM. DNA of the CDR3: TGTGCCAGCAGGGTGGGGGAGTACCAAGAGACCCAGTACTTC. It encodes CASRVGEYQETQYF.